Sequencing of this T cell receptor beta chain was carried out in a study of regulatory T cells in long-lasting Graves disease. In the study overall: Prior antithyroid drug treatment in newly diagnosed Graves' patients lasted under 3 months.

Sequencing libraries for TCR beta were prepared with iRepertoire HTBI primers and Arm-PCR of CDR3 regions. TCRdb reprocessed the multiplex PCR reads via MiXCR and lists one record per CDR3 protein. The sample carries about 620,000 distinct CDR3 sequences, 16% recorded once. With respect to this clonotype: It may be a read error: a sequence one base away is much more abundant.

Germline lookup yields CDR1 MNHEY and CDR2 SMNVEV (reference sequence). V lost 4 bases, J lost 7 bases, and 16 bases lay in between. This CDR3 has 15 amino acids. Time point given: newly diagnosed GD, antithyroid drugs for less than 3 months. Extracted RNA from PBMCs served as the source of the TCR library. These data were likewise used in another study, on T cells in Graves' hyperthyroidism and ophthalmopathy. That publication notes: With the HTBI primer set, the TCR CDR3 went through a first round of RT-PCR. Ophthalmopathy stood apart from stable hyperthyroidism in a 13 V-J model. Ophthalmopathy, which appeared later, was predicted by the model a median about 5.9 months before onset.

This chain joins TRBV27 and TRBJ1-4, with no clear D. The material sequenced was peripheral blood mononuclear cells (PBMCs), taken at new diagnosis, from a patient treated with antithyroid drugs. The sequence derives from a woman aged 30 to 39 with Graves disease. DNA of the CDR3: TGTGCCAGCAGTTCCTGGGTAGCGTCCCCTGAAAAACTGTTTTTT. This codes for CASSSWVASPEKLFF.